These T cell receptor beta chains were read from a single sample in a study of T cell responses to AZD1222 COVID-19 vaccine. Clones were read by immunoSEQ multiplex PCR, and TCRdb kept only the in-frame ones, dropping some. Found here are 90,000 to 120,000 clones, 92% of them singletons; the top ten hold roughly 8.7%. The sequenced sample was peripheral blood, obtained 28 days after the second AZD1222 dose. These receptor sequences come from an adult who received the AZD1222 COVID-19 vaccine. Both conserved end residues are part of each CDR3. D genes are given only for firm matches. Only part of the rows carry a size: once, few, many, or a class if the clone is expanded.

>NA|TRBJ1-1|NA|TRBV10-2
TGCGCCAGCACCAAACAGGCAAACACTGAAGCTTTCTTT
CASTKQANTEAFF
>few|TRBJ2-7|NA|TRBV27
TGTGCCAGCAGAGACCGACCCCTGTCGAAGCAGTACTTC
CASRDRPLSKQYF
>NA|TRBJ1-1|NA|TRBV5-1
TGCGCCAGCACCCCGGATGGCCAGATATCCAACACTGAAGCTTTCTTT
CASTPDGQISNTEAFF
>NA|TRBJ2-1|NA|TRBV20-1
TGCAGTGCTGCCGTAATTGAGCAGTTCTTC
CSAAVIEQFF
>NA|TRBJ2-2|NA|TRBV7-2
TGTGCCAGCAGCTTAATTGGTCCGAACACCGGGGAGCTGTTTTTT
CASSLIGPNTGELFF
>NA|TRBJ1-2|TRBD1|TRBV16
TGTGCCAGCAGCTTAGACAGGGCCGTCTACGGCTACACCTTC
CASSLDRAVYGYTF
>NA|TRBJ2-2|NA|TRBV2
TGTGCCAGCAGTGAGGGACTGGGAGGCACCGGGGAGCTGTTTTTT
CASSEGLGGTGELFF
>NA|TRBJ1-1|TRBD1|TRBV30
TGTGCCTGGAGACCCTTGGACAGGGGTGAAACTGAAGCTTTCTTT
CAWRPLDRGETEAFF
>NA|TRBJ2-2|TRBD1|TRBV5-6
TGTGCCAGCAGTCCCGTGGGACAGAGGTGGTCCGGGGAGCTGTTTTTT
CASSPVGQRWSGELFF
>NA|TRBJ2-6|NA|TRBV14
TGTGCCAGCAGCCAAGGGTGGGGGTATGGTGCCAACGTCCTGACTTTC
CASSQGWGYGANVLTF
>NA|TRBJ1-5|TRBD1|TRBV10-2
TGCGCCAGCAGGACAGGGGGCGCGGGCAATCAGCCCCAGCATTTT
CASRTGGAGNQPQHF
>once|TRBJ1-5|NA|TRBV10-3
TGTGCCATCAGCCGGGACAGCAATCAGCCCCAGCATTTT
CAISRDSNQPQHF
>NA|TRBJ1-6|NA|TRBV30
TGTGCCTGGAGGAGGGGGGGGTCACACAGGGCGGTCGGCAATTCACCCCTCCACTTT
CAWRRGGSHRAVGNSPLHF
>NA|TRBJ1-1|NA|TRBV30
TGTGCCTGGAGTGTTGGGGTGCGGGAAGCCGCTGAAGCTTTCTTT
CAWSVGVREAAEAFF
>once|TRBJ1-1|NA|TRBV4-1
TGCGCCAGCAGCCGAATTGCGGTCCCGGGACATGAAAACACTGAAGCTTTCTTT
CASSRIAVPGHENTEAFF
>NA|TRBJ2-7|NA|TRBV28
TGTGCCAGCAGTCCCGAGGGGACTCGGGCTAATGAGCAGTACTTC
CASSPEGTRANEQYF
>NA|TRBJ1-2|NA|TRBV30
TGTGCCTGGAGTGGGGTTCGGTACGGCTACACCTTC
CAWSGVRYGYTF
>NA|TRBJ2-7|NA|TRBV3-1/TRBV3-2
TGTGCCAGCAGCCACTCCTCGACAGGCAGCGAGCAGTACTTC
CASSHSSTGSEQYF
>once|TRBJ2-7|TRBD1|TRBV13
TGTGCCAGCAGCTTTAGGGACAGGGAGGCCTACGAGCAGTACTTC
CASSFRDREAYEQYF
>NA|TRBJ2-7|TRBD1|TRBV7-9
TGTGCCAGCAGCTATCTAACAGGGGCCTACGAGCAGTACTTC
CASSYLTGAYEQYF
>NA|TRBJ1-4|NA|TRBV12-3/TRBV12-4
TGTGCCAGCAGTTTACCCCCAACGGAAAAACTGTTTTTT
CASSLPPTEKLFF
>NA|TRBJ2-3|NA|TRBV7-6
TGTGCCAGCAGCTTAGGGGGGTCTGATACGCAGTATTTT
CASSLGGSDTQYF
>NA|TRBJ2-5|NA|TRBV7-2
TGTGCCAGCAGCTTAGCTGGCTTCCTAGAGACCCAGTACTTC
CASSLAGFLETQYF
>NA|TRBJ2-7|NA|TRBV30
TGTGCCTGGAAAATGCGGACCAGCTACGAGCAGTACTTC
CAWKMRTSYEQYF
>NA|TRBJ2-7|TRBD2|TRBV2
TGTGCCAGCAGTGAACATAAGGGCGGGAGGACCTTCTACGAGCAGTACTTC
CASSEHKGGRTFYEQYF
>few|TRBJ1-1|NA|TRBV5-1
TGCGCCAGCAGCTTGTGGGCAGGGGTGGGTTTGAACACTGAAGCTTTCTTT
CASSLWAGVGLNTEAFF
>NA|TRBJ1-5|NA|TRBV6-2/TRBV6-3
TGTGCCAGCAGTCAGACAGGCTATAGCAATCAGCCCCAGCATTTT
CASSQTGYSNQPQHF
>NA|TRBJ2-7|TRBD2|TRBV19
TGTGCCAGTAGTACCGGACTAGCGGACGAGCAGTACTTC
CASSTGLADEQYF
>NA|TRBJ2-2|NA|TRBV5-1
TGCGCCAGCAGCGGGGAGGTGCTAGCACAATACACCGGGGAGCTGTTTTTT
CASSGEVLAQYTGELFF
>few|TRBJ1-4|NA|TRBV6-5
TGTGCCAGCAGTTACTCGTCCGGGATTAATGAAAAACTGTTTTTT
CASSYSSGINEKLFF
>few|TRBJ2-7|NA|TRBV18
TGTGCCAGCTCACCACCAATCTGGTCCGACTCCGACGAGCAGTACTTC
CASSPPIWSDSDEQYF
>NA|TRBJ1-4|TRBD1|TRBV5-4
TGTGCCAGCAGCTCGGACAGGGAGGGTAATGAAAAACTGTTTTTT
CASSSDREGNEKLFF
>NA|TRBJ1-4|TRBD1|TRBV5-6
TGTGCCAGCAGCTTGGCAGGGACAGGGAATGAAAAACTGTTTTTT
CASSLAGTGNEKLFF
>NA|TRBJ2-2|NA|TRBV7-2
TGTGCCAGCAGCCGATATGTCGGGGAGCTGTTTTTT
CASSRYVGELFF
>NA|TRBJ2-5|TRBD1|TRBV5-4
TGTGCCAGCAGCCCTCAGGGGGAACTTTTCCAAGAGACCCAGTACTTC
CASSPQGELFQETQYF
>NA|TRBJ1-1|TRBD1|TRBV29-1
TGCAGCTCTAGACAGGGAGATAGCGAAGCTTTCTTT
CSSRQGDSEAFF
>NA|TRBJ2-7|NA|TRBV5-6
TGTGCCAGCAGCTTGGATCAGAGCCTATTCCCCTCCGGGTACGAGCAGTACTTC
CASSLDQSLFPSGYEQYF
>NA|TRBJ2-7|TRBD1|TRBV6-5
TGTGCCAGCAACGACAGGGCAACTCACTACGAGCAGTACTTC
CASNDRATHYEQYF
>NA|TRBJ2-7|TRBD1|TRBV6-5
TGTGCCAGCAGGACCGGGACAGGGACCCGCGAGCAGTACTTC
CASRTGTGTREQYF
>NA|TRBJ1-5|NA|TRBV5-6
TGTGCCAGCAGCCCCTGGGGCGGGCTTCAGCCCCAGCATTTT
CASSPWGGLQPQHF
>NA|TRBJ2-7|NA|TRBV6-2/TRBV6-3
TGTGCCAGCAGTCAAGGGGTCGAGCAGTACTTC
CASSQGVEQYF
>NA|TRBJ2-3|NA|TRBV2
TGTGCCAGCAGGGGACAGAACCGGGAGGGGGCAGATACGCAGTATTTT
CASRGQNREGADTQYF
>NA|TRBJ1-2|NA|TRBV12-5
TGTGCTAGTGGTTTGGTACCCAGCGGCACGTATGGCTACACCTTC
CASGLVPSGTYGYTF
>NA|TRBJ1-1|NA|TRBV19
TGTGCCAGTAGTCCAATACAGGGCAACACTGAAGCTTTCTTT
CASSPIQGNTEAFF
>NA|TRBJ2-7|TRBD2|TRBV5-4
TGTGCCCAGTCCAGCGGGGCTCTGAGCTCCTACGAGCAGTACTTC
CAQSSGALSSYEQYF
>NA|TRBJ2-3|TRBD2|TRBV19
TGTGCCAGTAGTTACCCCCGGGGACTAGCGGGGTTCGGGGATACGCAGTATTTT
CASSYPRGLAGFGDTQYF
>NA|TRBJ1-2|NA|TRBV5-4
TGTGCCAGCAGCTTGAGGGGGGCTAACTATGGCTACACCTTC
CASSLRGANYGYTF
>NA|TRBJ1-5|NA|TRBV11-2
TGTGCCAGCAGCTTAGAGGCAAATCAGCCCCAGCATTTT
CASSLEANQPQHF
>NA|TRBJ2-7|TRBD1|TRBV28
TGTGCCAGCAGGTCCGGACAGGGACGGTACGAGCAGTACTTC
CASRSGQGRYEQYF